Each of the 23 T cell receptor beta chains below was sequenced from the same sample in a study of T cell changes during pregnancy in multiple sclerosis. Using immunoSEQ multiplex PCR, the repertoire was profiled, and TCRdb retains in-frame clones only, with some absent. The sample lists tens of thousands of clones, over 85% occurring once. The sample in question was peripheral blood, obtained in the second trimester of pregnancy. These receptors were collected from a female donor with multiple sclerosis, enrolled in a pregnancy study.

In its sample, this clone was seen once. The DNA for the CDR3 is TGTGCCAGCAGCTTAGACCTGACAGGGACTGAAGCTTTCTTT. Its protein is CASSLDLTGTEAFF. The chain joins TRBV7-9 to TRBJ1-1; 7 nucleotides align to TRBD1. J lost 5 bases, V lost 1 base, and 4 bases had no gene match. CDR3 length: 14 residues. Germline CDR1 is SEHNR and CDR2 is FQNEAQ (reference sequence).

The chain couples TRBV9 to TRBJ2-7; D not certain. With 0 bases removed from V and 7 bases from J, the gap between germline ends came to 8 bases. The CDR3 runs 12 residues. CDR1 is SGDLS and CDR2 is YYNGEE in the germline V gene. The CDR3 coding sequence is TGTGCCAGCAGCGTAGTGTCCGGGGAGCAGTACTTC. It codes for CASSVVSGEQYF. Full variable domain (rest looked up from reference TRBV9 and TRBJ2-7): DSGVTQTPKHLITATGQRVTLRCSPRSGDLSVYWYQQSLDQGLQFLIQYYNGEERAKGNILERFSAQQFPDLHSELNLSSLELGDSALYFCASSVVSGEQYFGPGTRLTVT.

The chain has TRBV7-9 and TRBJ1-2, with unresolved D. Per the germline V gene, CDR1 is SEHNR and CDR2 is FQNEAQ (reference sequence). The V end was cut by 6 bases, the J end by 3 bases, with 11 bases between. CDR3 size: 13 residues. CDR3 bases: TGTGCCAGCAGTAGCGGGCAATACTATGGCTACACCTTC. This codes for CASSSGQYYGYTF. The variable domain in full, completed from reference TRBV7-9 and TRBJ1-2, reads DTGVSQNPRHKITKRGQNVTFRCDPISEHNRLYWYRQTLGQGPEFLTYFQNEAQLEKSRLLSDRFSAERPKGSFSTLEIQRTEQGDSAMYLCASSSGQYYGYTFGSGTRLTVV.

V usage is TRBV5-1 and J usage is TRBJ2-1; 7 nucleotides line up with TRBD2. Germline V lookup: CDR1 SGHRS, CDR2 YFSETQ. CDR3 length equals 15 residues. Trimming took 4 bases from V and 1 from J; bases not matched to a gene: 5. DNA for the CDR3: TGCGCCAGCAGCCTGAGGGGACTATCCTACAATGAGCAGTTCTTC. Translated: CASSLRGLSYNEQFF.

This chain links TRBV15 with TRBJ2-6, with unresolved D. The CDR3 length is 16 residues. Germline values: CDR1 LNHNV, CDR2 YYDKDF (reference sequence). Between the trimmed V and J ends, which lost 2 bases and 0 bases, there was a span of 8 bases. The CDR3 nucleotides read TGTGCCACCAGCAGACCTGGCCTCTCTGGGGCCAACGTCCTGACTTTC. As protein: CATSRPGLSGANVLTF.

This clone has a handful of counts. This specimen includes other DNA sequences encoding the same CDR3. The chain combines TRBV18 with TRBJ2-7, with 9 bases identical to TRBD1. This CDR3 has 15 amino acids. Germline assignment: CDR1 KGHSH and CDR2 LQKENI. V lost 1 base, J lost 4 bases, and 5 bases stayed unmatched. The CDR3 DNA reads TGTGCCAGCTCACCACAGAGGGGACAGGGATACGAGCAGTACTTC. Amino acids: CASSPQRGQGYEQYF.

The rearrangement uses TRBV6-6 and TRBJ1-1, with D unclear. This CDR3 is 13 amino acids long. V dropped 6 bases and J dropped 1 base, with 9 bases sitting between them. Per the germline V gene, CDR1 is MNHNY and CDR2 is SVGAGI (reference sequence). CDR3 region: CASSDFGNTEAFF. The CDR3 region has the DNA TGTGCCAGCAGCGACTTTGGGAACACTGAAGCTTTCTTT.

V usage is TRBV5-1 and J usage is TRBJ1-3; a weak D match, TRBD1 (6 bases). CDR3 length: 17 residues. The germline CDR1 and CDR2 sequences are SGHRS and YFSETQ. The V end was cut by 0 bases, the J end by 3 bases, with 16 bases between. This CDR3 reads CASSLVPRGLSGNTIYF. CDR3 sequence (DNA): TGCGCCAGCAGCTTGGTTCCCAGGGGCTTAAGTGGAAACACCATATATTTT.

The rearrangement links TRBV19 to TRBJ1-1; 9 bases match TRBD1. Germline V gene lookup returns CDR1 LNHDA and CDR2 SQIVND (reference sequence). J lost 2 bases, V lost 6 bases, and 13 bases had no gene match. The CDR3 is 17 amino acids. The CDR3 sequence is CASRGEPNRGRNTEAFF. CDR3 sequence (DNA): TGTGCCAGTAGGGGCGAACCCAACAGGGGGCGAAACACTGAAGCTTTCTTT.

Points on this clone: Other DNA sequences in this sample translate to the same CDR3. The CDR3 coding sequence is TGTGCCAGCAGCGTCACCTACGAGCAGTACTTC. This translates into CASSVTYEQYF. The gene calls are TRBV5-8 and TRBJ2-7, with D unresolved. The CDR3 covers 11 residues. V was shortened by 4 bases and J by 2 bases, with 4 bases between the two germline ends. Germline V gives CDR1 SGHTS, CDR2 YDEGEE.

The chain is built from TRBV15 and TRBJ1-4; D is uncertain. Germline assignment: CDR1 LNHNV and CDR2 YYDKDF (reference sequence). The germline V and J ends were trimmed by 8 bases and 3 bases, with 10 bases remaining between them. There are 13 residues in the CDR3. The CDR3 loop reads CATRADSNEKLFF. CDR3 sequence (DNA): TGTGCCACCCGCGCGGATTCTAATGAAAAACTGTTTTTT.

The chain joins TRBV11-3 to TRBJ2-1; 16 bases are shared with TRBD2. J gave up 4 bases and V 5 bases, and 5 bases lay outside the gene matches. Looked up from germline, CDR1 is SGHNT and CDR2 is YENEEA. The CDR3 extends over 17 amino acids. CDR3 sequence: CASSTGTSGGAYNEQFF. In nucleotides, the CDR3 is TGTGCCAGCAGCACCGGGACTAGCGGGGGGGCTTACAATGAGCAGTTCTTC.

The chain carries TRBV5-4 and TRBJ2-7, with 9 bases matching TRBD1. V shed 4 bases, J shed 9 bases, and the junction held 14 bases outside the gene matches. Per the germline V gene, CDR1 is SGHNT and CDR2 is YYREEE (reference sequence). The CDR3 totals 15 residues. The CDR3 DNA reads as TGTGCCAGCAGCCCCCGGGACAGGGTTAGGGACGGGCAGTACTTC. It is translated as CASSPRDRVRDGQYF.

This chain uses TRBV5-1 with TRBJ1-6; D remains ambiguous. In germline, CDR1 is SGHRS, CDR2 YFSETQ. The CDR3 is made up of 15 amino acids. Deletions cut 3 bases from V and 10 bases from J, with 17 bases between. The CDR3 DNA reads as TGCGCCAGCAGCTGGCTCGGGGATAACGACTCACCCCTCCACTTT. Its translation: CASSWLGDNDSPLHF. Variable domain in full (rest from reference TRBV5-1 and TRBJ1-6): KAGVTQTPRYLIKTRGQQVTLSCSPISGHRSVSWYQQTPGQGLQFLFEYFSETQRNKGNFPGRFSGRQFSNSRSEMNVSTLELGDSALYLCASSWLGDNDSPLHFGNGTRLTVT.

The V and J genes are TRBV28 and TRBJ1-6, with D hard to call. Germline CDR1 reads MDHEN; CDR2 reads SYDVKM. The ends were cut back, 5 bases at V and 10 bases at J, with 15 bases in the middle. The CDR3 totals 14 residues. The chain's CDR3 is CASSLDLGRSPLHF. The CDR3 DNA is TGTGCCAGCAGTCTAGACCTGGGGAGGTCACCCCTCCACTTT.

The rearrangement uses TRBV25-1 and TRBJ2-5; the match to TRBD1 covers 8 bases. Trimming at V came to 10 bases and at J to 4 bases, leaving 8 bases not matched to a gene. This CDR3 has 13 residues. Germline lookup yields CDR1 MGHDK and CDR2 SYGVNS. This CDR3 is CATSNRGRETQYF. The CDR3, as DNA: TGTGCCACATCAAACAGGGGGAGAGAGACCCAGTACTTC.

The CDR3 region has the DNA TGTGCCAGCAGCCCGACCGGGTCAAACTATAATTCACCCCTCCACTTT. Translating gives CASSPTGSNYNSPLHF. This rearrangement joins TRBV7-8 to TRBJ1-6; no firm D call. The CDR3 is made up of 16 amino acids. Trimming left V 5 bases short and J 3 bases short, with 14 bases between. CDR1 and CDR2 from the germline V gene are SGHVS and FQNEAQ. The full variable domain, in which reference TRBV7-8 and TRBJ1-6 provide the parts outside the CDR3, is GAGVSQSPRYKVAKRGQDVALRCDPISGHVSLFWYQQALGQGPEFLTYFQNEAQLDKSGLPSDRFFAERPEGSVSTLKIQRTQQEDSAVYLCASSPTGSNYNSPLHFGNGTRLTVT.

The chain's CDR3 is CASSDRGQGEKLFF. In DNA, the CDR3 is TGTGCCAGCAGCGACAGGGGGCAGGGTGAAAAACTGTTTTTT. The rearrangement links TRBV9 to TRBJ1-4; 9 bases map to TRBD1. V lost 3 bases, J lost 7 bases, and 4 bases stayed unmatched. This CDR3 has 14 amino acids. Per the germline V gene, CDR1 is SGDLS and CDR2 is YYNGEE. The variable domain in full, completed from reference TRBV9 and TRBJ1-4, reads DSGVTQTPKHLITATGQRVTLRCSPRSGDLSVYWYQQSLDQGLQFLIQYYNGEERAKGNILERFSAQQFPDLHSELNLSSLELGDSALYFCASSDRGQGEKLFFGSGTQLSVL.

The chain is built from TRBV6-6 and TRBJ2-7, with D possibly matching TRBD1 (6 bases). This CDR3 is 12 amino acids long. Trimming took 6 bases from V and 6 from J, leaving 12 bases between them. Germline CDR1 MNHNY, CDR2 SVGAGI (reference sequence). CDR3 nucleotides: TGTGCCAGCAGGTGGACAGAGAGCGAGCAGTACTTC. Translation: CASRWTESEQYF.

This clone was detected only a few times. CDR3 in DNA: TGTGCCAGCAGCTTAGAAGACAGGGAGCATGAGCAGTTCTTC. Protein sequence: CASSLEDREHEQFF. The chain couples TRBV11-2 to TRBJ2-1, with 7 bases that match TRBD1. With V trimmed by 0 bases and J by 8 bases, 4 bases remained unmatched. CDR1 SGHAT and CDR2 FQNNGV come from the germline V gene. CDR3 length equals 14 residues.

V is TRBV2 and J is TRBJ2-2, with no clear D. CDR1 and CDR2 from the germline V gene are SNHLY and FYNNEI. Trimming cost V 7 bases and J 4 bases, with 13 bases left between them. CDR3 length equals 14 residues. CDR3 DNA sequence: TGTGCCAGCATCCCGTCTTCGCGCACCGGGGAGCTGTTTTTT. This gives the protein CASIPSSRTGELFF.

This clone is a singleton in its sample. The chain uses TRBV6-6 and TRBJ2-3; tentative D call: TRBD1 (6 bases). This CDR3 region has 16 residues. V lost 2 bases and J 0 bases, leaving 12 bases between the germline ends. CDR1 is MNHNY and CDR2 is SVGAGI in the germline V gene (reference sequence). CDR3 loop: CASSYPQGRSTDTQYF. In DNA, the CDR3 is TGTGCCAGCAGTTACCCCCAGGGGCGGAGCACAGATACGCAGTATTTT.

V gene TRBV10-3 combines with J gene TRBJ2-2, with D tentatively TRBD2 (6 bases). The CDR3 loop spans 15 amino acids. CDR1 and CDR2 (germline): ENHRY, SYGVKD. Trimming removed 0 bases at V and 3 bases at J, with 8 bases between. The CDR3 region is CAISESASDTGELFF. CDR3 DNA sequence: TGTGCCATCAGTGAGTCGGCTAGCGACACCGGGGAGCTGTTTTTT.